This T cell receptor beta chain came from a study of blood T cell repertoires in COVID-19. Study as a whole: COVID-19 samples, acute and convalescent, were from the United States, Italy and Spain. The cDNA or gDNA used as material had been derived from T cells, B-cell-depleted T cells, or PBMCs.

In its sample, this clone was seen once. Sequencing used immunoSEQ multiplex PCR; TCRdb keeps in-frame clones, though not all of them. The sample lists 250,000 to 300,000 clones; about 88% were seen once. Those who participated ranged in age from roughly 18 to 100 years and resided in around 22 US areas. Contact with a PCR-confirmed or clinician-diagnosed COVID-19 case occurred within 2 weeks of entry. The CDR3 length is 13 residues. V trimming: 2 bases; J trimming: 9 bases; junction bases outside the gene matches: 7. Germline-derived CDR1 and CDR2 are SGHNT and YYREEE (reference sequence). Specimen: PBMCs or T cells enriched from blood (not recorded which). The origin of this receptor is a woman aged 45-65 years who had been exposed to COVID-19. V and J are TRBV5-4 and TRBJ2-5; 7 bases are shared with TRBD2. For the CDR3, the DNA is TGTGCCAGCAGCTTTCAACACCGGGAGGCCCAGTACTTC. It codes for CASSFQHREAQYF.